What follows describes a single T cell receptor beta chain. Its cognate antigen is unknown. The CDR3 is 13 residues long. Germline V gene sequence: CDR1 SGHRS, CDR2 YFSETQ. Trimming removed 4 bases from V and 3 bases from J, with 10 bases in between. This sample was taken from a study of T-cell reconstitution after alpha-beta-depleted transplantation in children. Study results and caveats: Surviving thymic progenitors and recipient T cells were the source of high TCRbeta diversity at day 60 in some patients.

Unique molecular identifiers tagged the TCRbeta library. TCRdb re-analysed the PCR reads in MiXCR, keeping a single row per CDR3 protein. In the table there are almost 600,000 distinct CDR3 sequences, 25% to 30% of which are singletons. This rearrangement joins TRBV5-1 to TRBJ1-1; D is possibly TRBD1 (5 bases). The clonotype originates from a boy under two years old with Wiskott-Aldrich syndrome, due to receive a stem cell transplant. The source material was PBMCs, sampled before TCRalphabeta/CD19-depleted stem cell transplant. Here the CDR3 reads CASSPGYDTEAFF. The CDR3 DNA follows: TGCGCCAGCAGCCCAGGGTATGACACTGAAGCTTTCTTT.